These 2 T cell receptor beta chains were all obtained from the same sample, sequenced in a study of blood T cell repertoires in COVID-19. The table came from immunoSEQ multiplex PCR; TCRdb's copy has only in-frame clones and leaves some out. In the table there are roughly 32,000 clones, 90% of which are singletons. Sequencing was performed on peripheral blood. The source is a man in his 70s with active or convalescent COVID-19.

The chain couples TRBV5-1 to TRBJ2-5; 8 bases align to TRBD2. The trim removed 3 bases at V and 1 base at J, leaving 8 bases unmatched. Germline V gene data show CDR1 as SGHRS and CDR2 as YFSETQ. This CDR3 region has 16 residues. CDR3 nucleotides: TGCGCCAGCAGCTCGGGAGGGCTAGCGCTCCAAGAGACCCAGTACTTC. Amino acid sequence: CASSSGGLALQETQYF.

This sequence joins TRBV10-2 and TRBJ1-6; 11 bases match TRBD1. CDR3 length: 19 amino acids. Trimming removed 6 bases from V and 6 bases from J; junction bases left unmatched: 16. Germline lookup yields CDR1 WSHSY and CDR2 SAAADI. The CDR3 DNA follows: TGCGCCAGCAGAAGAGGGGGACAGGGGGTGGGTTTGTCTAATTCACCCCTCCACTTT. It translates to CASRRGGQGVGLSNSPLHF.